This TCR beta chain was recovered during a study of blood T cell repertoires in COVID-19. At the level of the study: Sites across the United States, Italy and Spain contributed samples from acute and convalescent COVID-19.

J was trimmed by 1 base and V by 6 bases; bases with no gene match: 5. The CDR3 covers 14 residues. Germline V gene sequence: CDR1 LNHNV, CDR2 YYDKDF (reference sequence). Assay: immunoSEQ multiplex PCR; the TCRdb copy retains only in-frame clones and omits some. The table lists 350,000 to 500,000 clones, 85% to 90% of them singletons. This TCR derives from a man younger than 35 with COVID-19, enrolled during active disease. Sequenced material: peripheral blood. The genes are TRBV15 and TRBJ2-7; 8 positions match TRBD1. The chain's CDR3 is CATSDGDRSYEQYF. The CDR3 DNA is TGTGCCACCAGTGACGGGGACAGGTCCTACGAGCAGTACTTC.